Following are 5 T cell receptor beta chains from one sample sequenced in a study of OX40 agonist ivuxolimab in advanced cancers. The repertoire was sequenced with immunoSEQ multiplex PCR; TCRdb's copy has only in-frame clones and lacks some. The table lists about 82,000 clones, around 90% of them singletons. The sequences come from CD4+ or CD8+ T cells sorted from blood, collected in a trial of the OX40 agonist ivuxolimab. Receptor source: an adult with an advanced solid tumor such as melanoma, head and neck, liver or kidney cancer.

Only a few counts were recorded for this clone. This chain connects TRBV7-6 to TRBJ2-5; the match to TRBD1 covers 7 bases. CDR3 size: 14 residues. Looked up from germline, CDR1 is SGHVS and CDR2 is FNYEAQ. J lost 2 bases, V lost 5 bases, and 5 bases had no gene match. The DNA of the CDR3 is TGTGCCAGCAGCCAAGGGACAGCACAAGAGACCCAGTACTTC. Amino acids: CASSQGTAQETQYF.

The CDR3 coding sequence is TGTGCCAGCAGCATGGGACAGCTCACAGATACGCAGTATTTT. Translating gives CASSMGQLTDTQYF. The chain links TRBV6-6 to TRBJ2-3; 7 nucleotides line up with TRBD1. V lost 6 bases and J lost 2; bases outside the gene matches: 5. Germline loops: CDR1 MNHNY, CDR2 SVGAGI (reference sequence). This CDR3 is built from 14 residues.

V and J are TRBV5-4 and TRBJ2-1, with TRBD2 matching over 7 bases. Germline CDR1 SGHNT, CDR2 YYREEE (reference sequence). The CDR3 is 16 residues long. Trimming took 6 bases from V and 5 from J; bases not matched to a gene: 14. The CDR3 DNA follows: TGTGCCAGCACCCAGACGCGGGGGAACGTGGACAATGAGCAGTTCTTC. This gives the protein CASTQTRGNVDNEQFF.

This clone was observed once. CDR3 amino acids: CASGLGLAGLNEQFF. The CDR3 region has the DNA TGCGCCAGCGGTCTTGGACTAGCGGGATTGAATGAGCAGTTCTTC. The chain employs TRBV10-1 and TRBJ2-1; 12 bases match TRBD2. Germline lookup yields CDR1 WNHNN and CDR2 SYGVQD (reference sequence). V trimming: 8 bases; J trimming: 7 bases; junction bases outside the gene matches: 9. This CDR3 has 15 amino acids.

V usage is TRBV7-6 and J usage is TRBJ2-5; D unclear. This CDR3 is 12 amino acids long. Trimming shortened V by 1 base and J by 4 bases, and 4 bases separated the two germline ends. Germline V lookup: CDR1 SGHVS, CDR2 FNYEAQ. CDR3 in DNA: TGTGCCAGCAGCTTAGTTGCAGAGACCCAGTACTTC. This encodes CASSLVAETQYF.